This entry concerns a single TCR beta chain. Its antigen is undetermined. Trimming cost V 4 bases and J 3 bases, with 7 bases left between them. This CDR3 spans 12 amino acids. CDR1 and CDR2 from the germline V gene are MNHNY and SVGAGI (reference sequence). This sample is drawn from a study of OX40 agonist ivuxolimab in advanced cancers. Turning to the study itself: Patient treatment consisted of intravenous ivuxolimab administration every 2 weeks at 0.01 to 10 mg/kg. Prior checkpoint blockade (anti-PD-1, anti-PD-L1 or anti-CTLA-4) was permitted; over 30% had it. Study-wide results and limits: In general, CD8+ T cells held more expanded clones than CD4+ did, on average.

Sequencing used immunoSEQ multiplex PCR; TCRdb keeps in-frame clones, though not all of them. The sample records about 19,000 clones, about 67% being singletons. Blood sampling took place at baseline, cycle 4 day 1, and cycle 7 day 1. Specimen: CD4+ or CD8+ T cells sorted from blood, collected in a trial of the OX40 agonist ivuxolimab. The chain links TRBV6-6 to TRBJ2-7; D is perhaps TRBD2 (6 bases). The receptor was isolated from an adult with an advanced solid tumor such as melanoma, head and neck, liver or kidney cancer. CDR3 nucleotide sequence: TGTGCCAGCAGTTCCGGGGGCTACGAGCAGTACTTC. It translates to CASSSGGYEQYF.